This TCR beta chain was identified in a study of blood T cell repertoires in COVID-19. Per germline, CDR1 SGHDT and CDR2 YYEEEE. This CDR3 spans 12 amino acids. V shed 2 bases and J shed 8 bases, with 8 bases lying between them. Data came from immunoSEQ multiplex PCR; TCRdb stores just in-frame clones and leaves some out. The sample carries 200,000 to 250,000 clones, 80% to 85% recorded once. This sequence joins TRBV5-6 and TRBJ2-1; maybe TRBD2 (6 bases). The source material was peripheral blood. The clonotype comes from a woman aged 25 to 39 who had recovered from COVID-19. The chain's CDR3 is CASSFASDEQFF. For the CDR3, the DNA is TGTGCCAGCAGCTTCGCTAGCGATGAGCAGTTCTTC. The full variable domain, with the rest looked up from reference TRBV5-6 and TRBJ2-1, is DAGVTQSPTHLIKTRGQQVTLRCSPKSGHDTVSWYQQALGQGPQFIFQYYEEEERQRGNFPDRFSGHQFPNYSSELNVNALLLGDSALYLCASSFASDEQFFGPGTRLTVL.